This T cell receptor (beta chain) was found in a study of type 1 regulatory T cells. Study background: T-allo10 is an in vitro-generated, Tr1-enriched CD4 T cell product specific for alloantigen.

The J segment lost 6 bases and the V segment lost 4 bases, leaving 7 bases of the junction unmatched. The germline CDR1 and CDR2 sequences are MNHEY and SVGAGI. This CDR3 is 14 amino acids long. By share, this clonotype counts as medium-sized. Antigen specificity is unknown. Via MiXCR, TCRdb re-called the reads, giving one row per CDR3 protein. The sample shows about 14,000 distinct CDR3 sequences, roughly 15% of them seen only once. Sequenced input: cultured T cells, either the whole culture or a sorted T cell fraction (not recorded which). This clonotype was sampled from a human donor in good health. This chain uses TRBV6-5 with TRBJ1-2; 8 nucleotides agree with TRBD1. CDR3 amino acids: CASSSGTGINGYTF. DNA of the CDR3: TGTGCCAGCAGTTCGGGGACAGGTATCAATGGCTACACCTTC.